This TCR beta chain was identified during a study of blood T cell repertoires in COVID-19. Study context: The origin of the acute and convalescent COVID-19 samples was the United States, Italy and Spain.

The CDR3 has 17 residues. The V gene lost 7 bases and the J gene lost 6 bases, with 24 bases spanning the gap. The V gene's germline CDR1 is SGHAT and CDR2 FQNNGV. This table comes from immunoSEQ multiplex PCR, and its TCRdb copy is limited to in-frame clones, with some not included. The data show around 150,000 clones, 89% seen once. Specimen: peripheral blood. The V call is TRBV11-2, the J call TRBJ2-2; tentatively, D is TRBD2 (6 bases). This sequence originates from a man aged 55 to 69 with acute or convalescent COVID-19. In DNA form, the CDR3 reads TGTGCCAGCACCTCGCGGGCGCGGGGATCTGGGGCCGGGGAGCTGTTTTTT. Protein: CASTSRARGSGAGELFF.